This is a list of T cell receptor beta chains from one sample in a study of OX40 agonist ivuxolimab in advanced cancers. The repertoire was sequenced with immunoSEQ multiplex PCR; TCRdb's copy has only in-frame clones and lacks some. The sample has about 73,000 clones; 75% to 95% are singletons. This material consisted of CD4+ or CD8+ T cells sorted from blood, taken in a trial of the OX40 agonist ivuxolimab. These receptors all stem from an adult with an advanced solid tumor such as melanoma, head and neck, liver or kidney cancer. Both conserved end residues are part of each CDR3. The order of the fields is J gene, clone size, V gene, D gene, CDR3 DNA, CDR3 protein. The D gene is left open where the match is weak. Only some rows state a clone size, as once, few, many or a class for expanded clones.

TRBJ2-3	NA	TRBV7-8	NA	TGTGCCAGCAGCTCAGGACAGACCCGCACAGATACGCAGTATTTT	CASSSGQTRTDTQYF
TRBJ2-1	once	TRBV25-1	TRBD2	TGTGCCAGCAGTAAACTAGCGGGATTCAATGAGCAGTTCTTC	CASSKLAGFNEQFF
TRBJ2-5	NA	TRBV10-2	NA	TGCGCCAGCAGTGACGTACGGCCAGAGACCCAGTACTTC	CASSDVRPETQYF
TRBJ2-5	NA	TRBV21-1	NA	TGTGCCAGCTTTGTTGGCCCGCGGCAAGAGACCCAGTACTTC	CASFVGPRQETQYF
TRBJ1-5	NA	TRBV2	NA	TGTGCCAGCAGTTCACAGGGAAATCAGCCCCAGCATTTT	CASSSQGNQPQHF
TRBJ2-6	NA	TRBV5-4	NA	TGTGCCAGCAGGGTTACAGGGACTGGGGCCAACGTCCTGACTTTC	CASRVTGTGANVLTF
TRBJ2-7	NA	TRBV5-1	TRBD2	TGCGCCAGCAGCGTCTCTAGCGGGAGGAAAGTTGAGCAGTACTTC	CASSVSSGRKVEQYF
TRBJ1-5	NA	TRBV27	NA	TGTGCCAGCAGTTTATCGTGGGGTCAGCCCCAGCATTTT	CASSLSWGQPQHF
TRBJ2-3	NA	TRBV28	NA	TGTGCCAGCAGTTTATCTTCAGATACGCAGTATTTT	CASSLSSDTQYF
TRBJ2-7	NA	TRBV5-4	NA	TGTGCCAGCAGCTTGGGTTGGGGCAACTCCTACGAGCAGTACTTC	CASSLGWGNSYEQYF
TRBJ2-3	NA	TRBV15	TRBD2	TGTGCCACCAGCAGGGGAGGGGACTCCACAGATACGCAGTATTTT	CATSRGGDSTDTQYF
TRBJ2-7	NA	TRBV6-1	NA	TGTGCCACAAAGTCCCGGGACCGACCCTACGAGCAGTACTTC	CATKSRDRPYEQYF
TRBJ2-1	NA	TRBV5-1	NA	TGCGCCAGCAGCGTCGGGATTTACAATGAGCAGTTCTTC	CASSVGIYNEQFF
TRBJ2-2	NA	TRBV7-2	NA	TGTGCCAGCAGCCTAGACAGTGGCCGGGAGCTGTTTTTT	CASSLDSGRELFF
TRBJ1-1	NA	TRBV28	TRBD1	TGTGCCGCCAAGTTCGGACAGGTTAACACTGAAGCTTTCTTT	CAAKFGQVNTEAFF
TRBJ2-1	NA	TRBV5-4	TRBD2	TGTGCCAGCAGCTCCGGGACTAGCGGGAGGAATGAGCAGTTCTTC	CASSSGTSGRNEQFF
TRBJ2-3	NA	TRBV30	NA	TGTGCCTGGACAGGATTCACAGATACGCAGTATTTT	CAWTGFTDTQYF
TRBJ2-5	NA	TRBV2	NA	TGTGCCAGCAAGACTCTGGTGAGGGAGACCCAGTACTTC	CASKTLVRETQYF
TRBJ2-5	once	TRBV7-3	TRBD2	TGTGCCAGCAGCTTAAGAGCGGGAGCTGAAGAGACCCAGTACTTC	CASSLRAGAEETQYF
TRBJ1-6	NA	TRBV6-5	NA	TGTGCCAGCAGTTACGAACCTTCCGGTTCACCCCTCCACTTT	CASSYEPSGSPLHF
TRBJ2-5	once	TRBV15	NA	TGTGCCACCAGCCCACAGAGAACTTTAGAGACCCAGTACTTC	CATSPQRTLETQYF
TRBJ2-7	once	TRBV25-1	TRBD1	TGTGCCAGCAGTGAACCGGGACAGAACTACGAGCAGTACTTC	CASSEPGQNYEQYF
TRBJ1-5	NA	TRBV30	NA	TGTGCCTGGAGCCCACAGGGACTGTATAGCAATCAGCCCCAGCATTTT	CAWSPQGLYSNQPQHF
TRBJ2-5	NA	TRBV7-5	NA	TGTGCCAGCAGCTTGAGACCCGGGGAGACCCAGTACTTC	CASSLRPGETQYF
TRBJ2-5	NA	TRBV6-5	NA	TGTGCCAGTACGTGGGTAGAGACCCAGTACTTC	CASTWVETQYF
TRBJ1-6	NA	TRBV6-5	TRBD1	TGTGCCAGCAGTTACGGGGACAGGGGTAATTCACCCCTCCACTTT	CASSYGDRGNSPLHF
TRBJ2-1	once	TRBV30	TRBD2	TGTGCCTGGAGGGCCTCCGGGACTAGCGGGAGGGCCTCTGAGCAGTTCTTC	CAWRASGTSGRASEQFF
TRBJ1-1	NA	TRBV30	NA	TGTGCCTGGGTCCTCAGGGCGGTGGGCACTGAAGCTTTCTTT	CAWVLRAVGTEAFF
TRBJ2-5	NA	TRBV27	TRBD2	TGTGCCAGCAGTTTATCCGGACTAGCGGGAGAGACCCAGTACTTC	CASSLSGLAGETQYF
TRBJ2-1	once	TRBV6-4	TRBD2	TGTGCCAGCGGCCAGGAAGCGGGAGTGAATGAGCAGTTCTTC	CASGQEAGVNEQFF
TRBJ1-1	NA	TRBV15	NA	TGTGCCACCAGCAGAGACTTAAACACTGAAGCTTTCTTT	CATSRDLNTEAFF
TRBJ2-7	few	TRBV28	NA	TGTGCCAGCAGTTTCGGGCGGGCGAACGAGCAGTACTTC	CASSFGRANEQYF
TRBJ2-3	NA	TRBV7-2	TRBD2	TGTGCCAGCAGCTTAAGGACTAGTGGGCTCACAGATACGCAGTATTTT	CASSLRTSGLTDTQYF
TRBJ1-5	NA	TRBV15	NA	TGTGCCACCAGCACCCAAATGGGGGGGGGTCAGCCCCAGCATTTT	CATSTQMGGGQPQHF
TRBJ2-7	NA	TRBV29-1	NA	TGCAGCGTGAGGAGGGCGGACTACGAGCAGTACTTC	CSVRRADYEQYF
TRBJ1-2	NA	TRBV13	TRBD1	TGTGCCAGCACCCAGACAGGGGGTAATACCTATGGCTACACCTTC	CASTQTGGNTYGYTF
TRBJ2-7	few	TRBV28	NA	TGTGCCACCCCAGCCCCGGGTGAGTCCTACGAGCAGTACTTC	CATPAPGESYEQYF
TRBJ2-5	NA	TRBV18	NA	TGTGCCAGCACCCCGGGGGAGACCCAGTACTTC	CASTPGETQYF
TRBJ1-2	NA	TRBV6-6	NA	TGTGCCAGCAGCCTTGTCGGGGACTATGGCTACACCTTC	CASSLVGDYGYTF
TRBJ1-5	once	TRBV30	NA	TGTGCCTGGAGTATTAACTTCCAGGGGTCGGGGCAGCCCCAGCATTTT	CAWSINFQGSGQPQHF
TRBJ2-7	NA	TRBV9	NA	TGTGCCAGCAGCGTAGCGGGGGAAACCTACGAGCAGTACTTC	CASSVAGETYEQYF
TRBJ2-5	NA	TRBV6-5	TRBD1	TGTGCCAGCAGTTACTCGACAGGGAGCCAAGAGACCCAGTACTTC	CASSYSTGSQETQYF
TRBJ2-3	NA	TRBV29-1	TRBD1	TGCAGCGTTGTTAGGGGGCCCACGGTGGATACGCAGTATTTT	CSVVRGPTVDTQYF
TRBJ1-2	NA	TRBV7-8	TRBD1	TGTGCCAGCAGCTTGGGACAGCCATCTAACTATGGCTACACCTTC	CASSLGQPSNYGYTF
TRBJ2-7	once	TRBV28	NA	TGTGCCAGCAGTTTAGTCCGCCCGAGCTCCTACGAGCAGTACTTC	CASSLVRPSSYEQYF
TRBJ2-2	NA	TRBV18	NA	TGTGCCAGCTCACACTCCCGGGTCTTCACCGGGGAGCTGTTTTTT	CASSHSRVFTGELFF
TRBJ2-3	NA	TRBV19	NA	TGTGCCAGTAGCGACCAAACAGATACGCAGTATTTT	CASSDQTDTQYF
TRBJ2-5	once	TRBV18	NA	TGTGCCAGCTCACCAAGGCAGCAAGAGACCCAGTACTTC	CASSPRQQETQYF
TRBJ2-4	once	TRBV2	NA	TGTGCCAGCAACTGGGACTCCGGGGCTGACATTCAGTACTTC	CASNWDSGADIQYF
TRBJ2-7	few	TRBV18	NA	TGTGCCAGCTCCCGGACAGCCTACGAGCAGTACTTC	CASSRTAYEQYF
TRBJ1-5	NA	TRBV28	NA	TGTGCCAGCAGTTTATGGCGGGGATCGGATCAGCCCCAGCATTTT	CASSLWRGSDQPQHF
TRBJ2-2	NA	TRBV11-3	TRBD2	TGTGCCAGCAGCCCCGGGTCGGCTAGCGGGAGCGGGGAGCTGTTTTTT	CASSPGSASGSGELFF
TRBJ2-1	once	TRBV7-3	NA	TGTGCCAGCAGCTTAGACGGGAGTCATGGCCATGAGCAGTTCTTC	CASSLDGSHGHEQFF
TRBJ1-1	NA	TRBV28	NA	TGTGCCAGCAGTTTTACAGGTCGCACTGAAGCTTTCTTT	CASSFTGRTEAFF
TRBJ2-2	NA	TRBV7-3	TRBD2	TGTGCCAGCAGCCAAGGACTAGCGGGAGGAGTAACCGGGGAGCTGTTTTTT	CASSQGLAGGVTGELFF
TRBJ2-3	NA	TRBV6-5	NA	TGTGCCAGCAGGTGGACGGGGAGCACAGATACGCAGTATTTT	CASRWTGSTDTQYF
TRBJ2-1	once	TRBV7-2	NA	TGTGCCAGCAGCTTAGAAGAGGGGGACGAGCAGTTCTTC	CASSLEEGDEQFF
TRBJ2-5	NA	TRBV7-2	TRBD2	TGTGCCAGCAGCCCCCGAAGCAGCGGGAGTGTAGAGACCCAGTACTTC	CASSPRSSGSVETQYF
TRBJ2-7	NA	TRBV29-1	NA	TGCAGCGTGTTGACAGCCTTCTATGGAGGGCAGTACTTC	CSVLTAFYGGQYF
TRBJ2-7	NA	TRBV5-1	TRBD1	TGCGCCAGCAGCACGGGACAGGTATCACACGAGCAGTACTTC	CASSTGQVSHEQYF